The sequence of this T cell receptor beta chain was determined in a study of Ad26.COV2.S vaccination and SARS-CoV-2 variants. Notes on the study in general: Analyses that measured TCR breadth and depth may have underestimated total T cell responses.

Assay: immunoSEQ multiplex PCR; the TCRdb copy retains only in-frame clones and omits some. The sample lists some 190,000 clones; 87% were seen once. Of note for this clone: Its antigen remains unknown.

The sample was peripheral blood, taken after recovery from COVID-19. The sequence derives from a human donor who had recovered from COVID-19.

DNA of the CDR3: TGTGCCAGCAGCTGGACAGGTGGAGCCGGGGAGCTGTTTTTT. Encoded protein: CASSWTGGAGELFF. The rearrangement joins TRBV5-5 to TRBJ2-2, with TRBD1 identical over 7 bases. J gave up 6 bases and V 3 bases, and 5 bases lay outside the gene matches. Germline V CDR1 and CDR2: SGHKS, YYEKEE (reference sequence). This CDR3 region has 14 residues. Full variable domain (missing parts from reference TRBV5-5 and TRBJ2-2): DAGVTQSPTHLIKTRGQQVTLRCSPISGHKSVSWYQQVLGQGPQFIFQYYEKEERGRGNFPDRFSARQFPNYSSELNVNALLLGDSALYLCASSWTGGAGELFFGEGSRLTVL.